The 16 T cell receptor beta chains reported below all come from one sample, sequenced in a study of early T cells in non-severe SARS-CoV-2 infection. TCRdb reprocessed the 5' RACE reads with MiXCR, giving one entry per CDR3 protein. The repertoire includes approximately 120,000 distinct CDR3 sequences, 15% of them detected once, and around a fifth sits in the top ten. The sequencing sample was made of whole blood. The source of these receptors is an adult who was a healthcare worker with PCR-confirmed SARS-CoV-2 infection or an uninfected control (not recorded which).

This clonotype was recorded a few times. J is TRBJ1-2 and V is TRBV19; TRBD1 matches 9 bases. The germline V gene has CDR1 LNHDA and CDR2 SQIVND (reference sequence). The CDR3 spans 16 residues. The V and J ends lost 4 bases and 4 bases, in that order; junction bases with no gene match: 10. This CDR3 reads CASSTFMGQGGYGYTF. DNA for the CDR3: TGTGCCAGTAGTACCTTTATGGGACAGGGAGGCTATGGCTACACCTTC.

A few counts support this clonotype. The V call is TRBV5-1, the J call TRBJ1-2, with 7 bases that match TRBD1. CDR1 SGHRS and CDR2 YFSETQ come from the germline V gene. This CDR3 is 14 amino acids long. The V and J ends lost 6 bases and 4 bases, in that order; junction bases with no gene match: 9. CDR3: CASNSGQEPYGYTF. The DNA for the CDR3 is TGCGCCAGCAACTCCGGACAGGAGCCCTATGGCTACACCTTC. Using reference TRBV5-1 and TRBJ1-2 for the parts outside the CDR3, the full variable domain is KAGVTQTPRYLIKTRGQQVTLSCSPISGHRSVSWYQQTPGQGLQFLFEYFSETQRNKGNFPGRFSGRQFSNSRSEMNVSTLELGDSALYLCASNSGQEPYGYTFGSGTRLTVV.

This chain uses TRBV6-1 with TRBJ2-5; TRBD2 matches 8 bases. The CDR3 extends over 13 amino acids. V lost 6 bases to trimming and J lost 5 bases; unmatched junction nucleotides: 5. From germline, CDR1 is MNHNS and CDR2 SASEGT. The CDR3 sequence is CASSAGLGETQYF. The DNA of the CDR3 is TGTGCCAGCAGCGCGGGACTAGGGGAGACCCAGTACTTC.

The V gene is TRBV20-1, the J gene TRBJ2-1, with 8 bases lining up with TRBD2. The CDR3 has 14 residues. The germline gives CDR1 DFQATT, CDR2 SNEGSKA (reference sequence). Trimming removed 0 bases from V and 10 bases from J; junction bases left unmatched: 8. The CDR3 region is CSARDLTGGQEQFF. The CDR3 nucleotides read TGCAGTGCTAGAGACCTAACGGGGGGGCAGGAGCAGTTCTTC.

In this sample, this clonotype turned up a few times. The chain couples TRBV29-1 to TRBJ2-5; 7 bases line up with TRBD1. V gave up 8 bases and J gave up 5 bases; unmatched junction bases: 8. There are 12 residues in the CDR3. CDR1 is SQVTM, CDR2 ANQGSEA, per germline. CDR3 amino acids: CSINRGRETQYF. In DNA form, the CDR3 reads TGCAGCATCAACAGGGGAAGGGAGACCCAGTACTTC.

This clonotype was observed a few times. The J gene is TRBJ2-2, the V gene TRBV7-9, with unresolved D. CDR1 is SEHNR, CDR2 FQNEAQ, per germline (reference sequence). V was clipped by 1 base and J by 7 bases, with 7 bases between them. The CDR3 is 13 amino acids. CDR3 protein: CASSLESFGELFF. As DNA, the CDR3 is TGTGCCAGCAGCTTAGAGTCCTTCGGGGAGCTGTTTTTT.

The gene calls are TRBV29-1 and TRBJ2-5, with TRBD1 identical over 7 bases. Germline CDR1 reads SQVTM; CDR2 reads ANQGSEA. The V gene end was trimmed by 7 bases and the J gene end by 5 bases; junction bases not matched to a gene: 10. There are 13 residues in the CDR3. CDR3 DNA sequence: TGCAGCGGGAAGGGGGCGCAATTGGAGACCCAGTACTTC. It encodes CSGKGAQLETQYF.

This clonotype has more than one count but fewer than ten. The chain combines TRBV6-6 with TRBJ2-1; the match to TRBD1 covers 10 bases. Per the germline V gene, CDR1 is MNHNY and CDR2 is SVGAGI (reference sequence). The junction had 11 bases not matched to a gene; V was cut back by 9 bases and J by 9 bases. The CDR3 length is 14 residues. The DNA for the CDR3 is TGTGCCAGTTTGGACAGGGGGAGTAGTGGTGAGCAGTTCTTC. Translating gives CASLDRGSSGEQFF.

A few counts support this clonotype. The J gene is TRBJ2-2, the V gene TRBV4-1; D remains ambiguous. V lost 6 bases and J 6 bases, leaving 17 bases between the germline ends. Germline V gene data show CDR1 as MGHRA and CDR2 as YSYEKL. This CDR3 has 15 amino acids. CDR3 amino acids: CASRRSSYVPGELFF. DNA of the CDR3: TGCGCCAGCAGGAGGTCCTCTTATGTCCCCGGGGAGCTGTTTTTT.

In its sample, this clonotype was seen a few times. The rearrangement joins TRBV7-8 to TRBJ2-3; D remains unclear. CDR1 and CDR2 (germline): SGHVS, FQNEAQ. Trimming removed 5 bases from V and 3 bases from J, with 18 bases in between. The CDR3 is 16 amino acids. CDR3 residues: CASSPRRNLETDTQYF. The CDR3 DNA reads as TGTGCCAGCAGCCCCCGGCGCAACCTAGAGACAGATACGCAGTATTTT. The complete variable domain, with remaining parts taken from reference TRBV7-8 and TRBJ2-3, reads GAGVSQSPRYKVAKRGQDVALRCDPISGHVSLFWYQQALGQGPEFLTYFQNEAQLDKSGLPSDRFFAERPEGSVSTLKIQRTQQEDSAVYLCASSPRRNLETDTQYFGPGTRLTVL.

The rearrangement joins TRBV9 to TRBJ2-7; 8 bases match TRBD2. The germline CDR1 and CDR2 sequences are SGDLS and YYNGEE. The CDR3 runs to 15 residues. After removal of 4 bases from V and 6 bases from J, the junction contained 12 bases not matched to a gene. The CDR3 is CASSPNPGGPREQYF. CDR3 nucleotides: TGTGCCAGCAGCCCAAATCCGGGGGGGCCTCGCGAGCAGTACTTC.

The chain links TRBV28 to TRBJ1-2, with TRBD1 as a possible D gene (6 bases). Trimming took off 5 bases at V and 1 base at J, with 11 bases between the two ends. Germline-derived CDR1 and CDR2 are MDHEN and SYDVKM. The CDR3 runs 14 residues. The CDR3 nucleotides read TGTGCCAGCAGTACCCAGGGGAGTAACTATGGCTACACCTTC. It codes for CASSTQGSNYGYTF.

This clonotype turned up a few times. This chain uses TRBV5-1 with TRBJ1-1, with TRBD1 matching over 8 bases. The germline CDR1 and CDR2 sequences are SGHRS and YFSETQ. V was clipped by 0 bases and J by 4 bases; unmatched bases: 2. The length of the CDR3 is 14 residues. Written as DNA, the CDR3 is TGCGCCAGCAGCTTGGGACAGGGGCCCACTGAAGCTTTCTTT. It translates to CASSLGQGPTEAFF.

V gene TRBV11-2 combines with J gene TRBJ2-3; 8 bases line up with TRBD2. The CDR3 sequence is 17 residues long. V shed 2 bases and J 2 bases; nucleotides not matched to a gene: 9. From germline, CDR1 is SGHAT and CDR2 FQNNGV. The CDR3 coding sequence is TGTGCCAGCAGCTTATTAGCCGGGGGGGGGCTCACAGATACGCAGTATTTT. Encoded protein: CASSLLAGGGLTDTQYF.

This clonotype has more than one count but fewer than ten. The CDR3 bases are TGTGCCTGGAGGACCCGATCCTACAATGAGCAGTTCTTC. This encodes CAWRTRSYNEQFF. This chain uses TRBV30 with TRBJ2-1; D is unclear. This CDR3 spans 13 amino acids. CDR1 and CDR2 from the germline V gene are GTSNPN and SVGIG (reference sequence). Trimming shortened V by 3 bases and J by 1 base, and 7 bases separated the two germline ends.

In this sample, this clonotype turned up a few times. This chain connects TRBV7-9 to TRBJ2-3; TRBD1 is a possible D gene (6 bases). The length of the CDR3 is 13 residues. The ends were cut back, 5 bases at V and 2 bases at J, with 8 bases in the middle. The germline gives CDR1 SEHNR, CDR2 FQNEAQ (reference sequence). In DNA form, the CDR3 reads TGTGCCAGCAGCCCAGGGGCCACAGATACGCAGTATTTT. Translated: CASSPGATDTQYF. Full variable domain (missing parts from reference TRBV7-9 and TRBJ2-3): DTGVSQNPRHKITKRGQNVTFRCDPISEHNRLYWYRQTLGQGPEFLTYFQNEAQLEKSRLLSDRFSAERPKGSFSTLEIQRTEQGDSAMYLCASSPGATDTQYFGPGTRLTVL.